The rows below give T cell receptor beta chains drawn from one sample of a study of T cell repertoires in cytomegalovirus infection. Each CDR3 protein gets one entry after TCRdb re-called the reads with MiXCR. This sample carries around 490,000 distinct CDR3 sequences, 26% of them seen once, and the ten largest clones take 13%. Sequencing was done on a sample of PBMCs. The receptors were sampled from a human donor in good health (CMV status not recorded). Some clones in this sample may be carry-over from other donors' samples. The CDR3 runs from the conserved cysteine through the conserved F or W. A D gene is named only where the DNA matches it firmly. Where a row states a size, it is once, few, many or the class of an expanded clone; other rows omit it.

V: TRBV6-6; size: few; D: .; J: TRBJ2-7; DNA: TGTGCCAGCAGCTCCCTTTTGGGCGAGCAGTACTTC; CDR3: CASSSLLGEQYF
V: TRBV20-1; size: few; D: .; J: TRBJ1-1; DNA: TGCAGTGCTAGCCCTTGGGCTTTCTTT; CDR3: CSASPWAFF
V: TRBV30; size: .; D: .; J: TRBJ1-4; DNA: TGTGCCTGGAGTGTGAGCAGGTGGTTTGAAAAACTGTTTTTT; CDR3: CAWSVSRWFEKLFF
V: TRBV2; size: .; D: TRBD1; J: TRBJ1-4; DNA: TGTGCCAGCAGTGTCCGGGACAGAACTAATGAAAAACTGTTTTTT; CDR3: CASSVRDRTNEKLFF
V: TRBV7-2; size: many; D: .; J: TRBJ2-3; DNA: TGTGCCAGCGCCACGCTCGATACGCAGTATTTT; CDR3: CASATLDTQYF
V: TRBV12-3/TRBV12-4; size: .; D: .; J: TRBJ1-1; DNA: TGTGCCAGCAGTTCAGAGGTGGGGTTTGCAGCTTTCTTT; CDR3: CASSSEVGFAAFF
V: TRBV6-1; size: many; D: .; J: TRBJ1-1; DNA: TGTGCCAGCAGTGAAGCGGGTGGGTCCATAGCTAACACTGAAGCTTTCTTT; CDR3: CASSEAGGSIANTEAFF
V: TRBV20-1; size: .; D: TRBD1; J: TRBJ1-6; DNA: TGCAGTGCTCAACAGGGGGACAATTCACCCCTCCACTTT; CDR3: CSAQQGDNSPLHF
V: TRBV5-4; size: .; D: .; J: TRBJ2-5; DNA: TGTGCCAGCAGCTTGGGACTGAAAACCGGGGAGACCCAGTACTTC; CDR3: CASSLGLKTGETQYF
V: TRBV7-2; size: .; D: .; J: TRBJ2-7; DNA: TGTGCCAGCAGCTTAGCGGGCCCCGAGCAGTACTTC; CDR3: CASSLAGPEQYF
V: TRBV19; size: few; D: .; J: TRBJ2-1; DNA: TGTGCCAGTGAGGCGGTATCCCACAATGAGCAGTTCTTC; CDR3: CASEAVSHNEQFF
V: TRBV20-1; size: .; D: .; J: TRBJ1-5; DNA: TGCAGTGCTGGACGGATCAATCAGCCCCAGCATTTT; CDR3: CSAGRINQPQHF
V: TRBV6-2/TRBV6-3; size: few; D: .; J: TRBJ2-7; DNA: TGTGCCAGCAGTTACGGAGGGACCGCCGCCTACGAGCAGTACTTC; CDR3: CASSYGGTAAYEQYF
V: TRBV12-3/TRBV12-4; size: .; D: TRBD1; J: TRBJ1-5; DNA: TGTGCCAGCAGTTTTGGGGACAGGGGGCGAAGCAATCAGCCCCAGCATTTT; CDR3: CASSFGDRGRSNQPQHF
V: TRBV18; size: .; D: .; J: TRBJ2-3; DNA: TGTGCCAGCTCACCTACAGGAGTGACAGATACGCAGTATTTT; CDR3: CASSPTGVTDTQYF
V: TRBV5-5; size: many; D: .; J: TRBJ2-1; DNA: TGTGCCAGCAGCTTGTCATCTGGGCAGGGTACCGTGTGGGGCAATGAGCAGTTCTTC; CDR3: CASSLSSGQGTVWGNEQFF
V: TRBV5-4; size: .; D: TRBD2; J: TRBJ2-1; DNA: TGTGCCAGCAGCCCTAGACTAGCGGACTTCAATGAGCAGTTCTTC; CDR3: CASSPRLADFNEQFF
V: TRBV2; size: few; D: TRBD1; J: TRBJ2-3; DNA: TGTGCCAGCACTAATGGACAGGGTCGGACAGATACGCAGTATTTT; CDR3: CASTNGQGRTDTQYF
V: TRBV7-8; size: many; D: TRBD1; J: TRBJ2-2; DNA: TGTGCCAGCAGCCGAAGGCAGGGACAGGGTGGCACCGGGGAGCTGTTTTTT; CDR3: CASSRRQGQGGTGELFF
V: TRBV7-3; size: once; D: .; J: TRBJ2-1; DNA: TGTGCCAGCAGCTTCCTTGAAAGTGAGCAGTTCTTC; CDR3: CASSFLESEQFF
V: TRBV20-1; size: .; D: .; J: TRBJ1-1; DNA: TGCAGTGCTAGAGGCGAGAACACTGAAGCTTTCTTT; CDR3: CSARGENTEAFF
V: TRBV7-2; size: .; D: .; J: TRBJ2-5; DNA: TGTGCCAGCAGCCCAACCCGGCTGCTTCGGCACCAAGAGACCCAGTACTTC; CDR3: CASSPTRLLRHQETQYF
V: TRBV24-1; size: .; D: .; J: TRBJ2-5; DNA: TGTGCCACCCAGGGAGGCGAGACCCAGTACTTC; CDR3: CATQGGETQYF
V: TRBV12-3/TRBV12-4; size: few; D: .; J: TRBJ1-2; DNA: TGTGCCAGCAGTCCTGGAAACAGGGTAAACTATGGCTACACCTTC; CDR3: CASSPGNRVNYGYTF
V: TRBV18; size: .; D: TRBD1; J: TRBJ1-1; DNA: TGTGCCAGCTCACCCCTAGGACCGGGACAGGGGGCTGAAGCTTTCTTT; CDR3: CASSPLGPGQGAEAFF
V: TRBV7-2; size: .; D: .; J: TRBJ2-1; DNA: TGTGCCAGCAGCTTATCTTCATTGGGGGAGCAGTTCTTC; CDR3: CASSLSSLGEQFF
V: TRBV15; size: .; D: .; J: TRBJ2-7; DNA: TGTGCCACCAGCAGGGGTCCGGGCGAGCAGTACTTC; CDR3: CATSRGPGEQYF
V: TRBV11-3; size: .; D: .; J: TRBJ2-5; DNA: TGTGCCAGCAGCTTAGGTGGGATTAGGGAGACCCAGTACTTC; CDR3: CASSLGGIRETQYF
V: TRBV7-4; size: .; D: TRBD2; J: TRBJ2-1; DNA: TGTGCCAGCAGCTTAGGTCCCCGGGGGGGGTCAGGTTCGCCTTACAATGAGCAGTTCTTC; CDR3: CASSLGPRGGSGSPYNEQFF
V: TRBV5-6; size: .; D: .; J: TRBJ2-4; DNA: TGTGCCAGCAGCTTGGGGGGGTTTTCTCTAGCCAAAAACATTCAGTACTTC; CDR3: CASSLGGFSLAKNIQYF
V: TRBV27; size: .; D: TRBD1; J: TRBJ2-5; DNA: TGTGCCAGCAGTTTAGTTGGGGACAGGGGGGGGACCCAGTACTTC; CDR3: CASSLVGDRGGTQYF
V: TRBV6-2/TRBV6-3; size: few; D: TRBD2; J: TRBJ2-7; DNA: TGTGCCAGCAGTTACGGGACCGGACTAGCGGCCTACGAGCAGTACTTC; CDR3: CASSYGTGLAAYEQYF
V: TRBV6-6; size: .; D: TRBD1; J: TRBJ1-4; DNA: TGTGCCAGCAGTGAGGACAGGGGATGTGAAAAACTGTTTTTT; CDR3: CASSEDRGCEKLFF
V: TRBV5-6; size: .; D: TRBD1; J: TRBJ1-1; DNA: TGTGCCAGCAGCCCTACAGGGGGAGCAATCATGGTCACTGAAGCTTTCTTT; CDR3: CASSPTGGAIMVTEAFF
V: TRBV11-3; size: .; D: TRBD2; J: TRBJ2-3; DNA: TGTGCCAGCAGCCCGGGACTAGCGGCCCTCCGGCCAGATACGCAGTATTTT; CDR3: CASSPGLAALRPDTQYF
V: TRBV20-1; size: .; D: .; J: TRBJ1-5; DNA: TGCAGTGCCCAACCGACAGAAAACAATCAGCCCCAGCATTTT; CDR3: CSAQPTENNQPQHF
V: TRBV11-3; size: .; D: TRBD2; J: TRBJ2-1; DNA: TGTGCCAGCAGCACCCTAGCGGGAGTAAATCGTGAGCAGTTCTTC; CDR3: CASSTLAGVNREQFF
V: TRBV29-1; size: few; D: .; J: TRBJ2-5; DNA: TGCAGCGCGTTGCCATCCAGACTACAAGAGACCCAGTACTTC; CDR3: CSALPSRLQETQYF
V: TRBV6-1; size: .; D: .; J: TRBJ1-2; DNA: TGTGCCAGCAGTGAATATGGGGCCAGCTACACCTTC; CDR3: CASSEYGASYTF
V: TRBV28; size: .; D: .; J: TRBJ2-6; DNA: TGTGCCAGCATGATCGGGTCGCGGGGGGCCAACGTCCTGACTTTC; CDR3: CASMIGSRGANVLTF
V: TRBV7-8; size: many; D: .; J: TRBJ2-1; DNA: TGTGCCAGCAGCCTAGGACTAAGCTCCTACAATGAGCAGTTCTTC; CDR3: CASSLGLSSYNEQFF
V: TRBV4-1; size: .; D: .; J: TRBJ1-4; DNA: TGCGCCAGCAGCCAAGTCCCACCGGGCAGGGAGGGTGTCGTTCGAGAAAAACTGTTTTTT; CDR3: CASSQVPPGREGVVREKLFF
V: TRBV6-6; size: .; D: TRBD1; J: TRBJ1-1; DNA: TGTGCCATCCGGACAGGGAACTATTACACTGAAGCTTTCTTT; CDR3: CAIRTGNYYTEAFF
V: TRBV7-2; size: .; D: .; J: TRBJ2-7; DNA: TGTGCCAGCGGCCCCGGCCACGAGCAGTACTTC; CDR3: CASGPGHEQYF
V: TRBV28; size: few; D: .; J: TRBJ2-7; DNA: TGTGCCAGCCAGATTACCGGGATCCCCTACGAGCAGTACTTC; CDR3: CASQITGIPYEQYF
V: TRBV5-1; size: .; D: TRBD2; J: TRBJ2-1; DNA: TGCGCCAGCAGCCTGACTAGCGGGAGTCGTGATGAGCAGTTCTTC; CDR3: CASSLTSGSRDEQFF
V: TRBV12-3/TRBV12-4; size: few; D: .; J: TRBJ1-5; DNA: TGTGCCAGCAGCACCGACTCGGGAACGCGGGGTCAGCCCCAGCATTTT; CDR3: CASSTDSGTRGQPQHF
V: TRBV5-1; size: .; D: TRBD1; J: TRBJ2-3; DNA: TGCGCCAGCAGCTTGGCGGGGACAGGCGACACAGATACGCAGTATTTT; CDR3: CASSLAGTGDTDTQYF
V: TRBV20-1; size: few; D: .; J: TRBJ2-5; DNA: TGCAGTGCTTTGAAAGAGACCCAGTACTTC; CDR3: CSALKETQYF
V: TRBV19; size: few; D: TRBD1; J: TRBJ1-1; DNA: TGTGCCAGTGGGGGTCAGGGGGCGGAGAACACTGAAGCTTTCTTT; CDR3: CASGGQGAENTEAFF
V: TRBV4-3; size: few; D: TRBD2; J: TRBJ2-3; DNA: TGCGCCAGCAGCCAAGATGTCGTGCCGGGTAGCGGGGTGAGCACAGATACGCAGTATTTT; CDR3: CASSQDVVPGSGVSTDTQYF
V: TRBV28; size: .; D: TRBD1; J: TRBJ1-6; DNA: TGTGCCAGCAGTTCCAGCCCGTGGACAGGGAACGTGGACTCCTATAATTCACCCCTCCACTTT; CDR3: CASSSSPWTGNVDSYNSPLHF
V: TRBV6-6; size: few; D: .; J: TRBJ2-3; DNA: TGTGCCAGCAGTTTACGGTCCAGTTCTAGCACAGATACGCAGTATTTT; CDR3: CASSLRSSSSTDTQYF